This T cell receptor (beta chain) was documented in a study of T-cell reconstitution after alpha-beta-depleted transplantation in children. Study-wide results and limits: Surviving recipient T cells and thymic progenitors produced the high day-60 TCRbeta diversity seen in some patients. At the one-year point after transplant, T-cell counts and TCRbeta diversity were found to come mostly from T cells that had been newly produced. Reportedly, only several hundred clones from non-depleted graft cells drove alpha-beta T-cell counts at about two months.

This clonotype turned up a few times. Its matching antigen is unknown. During its preparation, the TCRbeta library received unique molecular identifiers. TCRdb independently ran MiXCR on the PCR reads; one entry per CDR3 protein. This sample has about 980,000 distinct CDR3 sequences, with less than 30% found just once. Trimming took 4 bases from V and 5 from J, leaving 15 bases between them. The CDR3 has 14 residues. Germline CDR1 and CDR2: SGHRS and YFSETQ. This clonotype originated in a boy less than two years old who had a stem cell transplant for SCID, so the T cells may come from the graft donor. The rearrangement links TRBV5-1 to TRBJ2-5; possibly TRBD1 for D (6 bases). The material was PBMCs, mostly from graft donor cells, obtained 360 days after TCRalphabeta/CD19-depleted stem cell transplant. The CDR3 is CASSQPGAGETQYF. In nucleotides, the CDR3 is TGCGCCAGCAGCCAACCAGGGGCCGGGGAGACCCAGTACTTC.